These 2 T cell receptor beta chains originate from one sample sequenced in a study of T-cell memory formation after mild COVID-19. MiXCR, run by TCRdb on the 5' RACE reads, gives a single entry per CDR3 protein. Found here are roughly 150,000 distinct CDR3 sequences, about an eighth of them singletons; the top ten hold 3.3%. Material: PBMCs or a T cell subset sorted from them (not recorded which). The receptors were sampled from a man aged 18 to 30 who had mild COVID-19 (a few samples of this study predate the infection). Cell type and time point are not known.

This clonotype came up a few times. V usage is TRBV5-1 and J usage is TRBJ2-7, with D maybe TRBD2 (6 bases). The CDR3 is made up of 14 amino acids. V lost 4 bases to trimming and J lost 0 bases, with 11 bases between them. Germline V lookup: CDR1 SGHRS, CDR2 YFSETQ. The CDR3 coding sequence is TGCGCCAGCAGCGCGGACGGGAGCTCCTACGAGCAGTACTTC. Translating gives CASSADGSSYEQYF.

The V gene is TRBV7-2, the J gene TRBJ2-2, with 9 bases aligning to TRBD2. The J segment lost 7 bases and the V segment lost 3 bases, leaving 6 bases of the junction unmatched. The CDR3 consists of 15 residues. Germline V gene sequence: CDR1 SGHTA, CDR2 FQGNSA. The CDR3 DNA sequence: TGTGCCAGCAGCTTCGTTAGCGGGGGTAACGGGGAGCTGTTTTTT. Translating gives CASSFVSGGNGELFF.